This T cell receptor (beta chain) was found in a study of metastatic and nonmetastatic thyroid tumors. CDR1 and CDR2 from the germline V gene are DFQATT and SNEGSKA (reference sequence). CDR3 size: 14 residues. Trimming left V 7 bases short and J 8 bases short, with 21 bases between. TCRdb recomputed clones from the PCR reads via MiXCR. In the table there are under 55,000 clones, about a sixth of which are singletons. Before thyroid surgery, none of the patients had received any treatment. This TCR derives from a female donor with papillary thyroid cancer or a benign thyroid nodule (not recorded which). Some clones in this sample may be carry-over from other donors' samples. The chain joins TRBV20-1 to TRBJ2-1; a possible D gene is TRBD2 (5 bases). Sequencing was carried out using blood. The chain's CDR3 is CSEPSRGSRDEQFF. The CDR3 DNA sequence: TGCAGTGAGCCCTCTAGAGGGAGCCGCGATGAGCAGTTCTTC.